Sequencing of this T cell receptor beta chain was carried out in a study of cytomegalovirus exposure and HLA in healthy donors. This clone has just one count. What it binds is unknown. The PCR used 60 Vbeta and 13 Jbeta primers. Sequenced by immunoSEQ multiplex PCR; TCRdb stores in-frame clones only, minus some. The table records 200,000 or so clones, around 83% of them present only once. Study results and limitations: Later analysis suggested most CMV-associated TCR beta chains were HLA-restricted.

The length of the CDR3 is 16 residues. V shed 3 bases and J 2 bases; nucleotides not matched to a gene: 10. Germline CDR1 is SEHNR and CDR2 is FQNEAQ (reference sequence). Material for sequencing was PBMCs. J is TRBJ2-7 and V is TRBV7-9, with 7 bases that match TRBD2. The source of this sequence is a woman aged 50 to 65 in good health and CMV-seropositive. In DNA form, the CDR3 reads TGTGCCAGCAGCTTGGGGGGGGGACTAACCCCCTACGAGCAGTACTTC. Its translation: CASSLGGGLTPYEQYF.